This T cell receptor beta chain was identified in a study of T cells in narcolepsy. As for the study in general: Donors had narcolepsy type 1 or type 2, or were healthy controls.

As regards this clone: What it binds is not known.

CDR3 length: 13 residues. Trimming removed 8 bases from V and 0 bases from J, with 8 bases in between. CDR1 is MNHEY, CDR2 SVGAGI, per germline. Findings and limits, study-wide: Some memory CD4+ repertoires had no autoreactive clone sequences. Autoreactive HCRT-specific and TRIB2-specific clonotypes were marked in same-patient CSF-versus-blood CD4+ comparisons. Autoreactive clonotypes reportedly recurred in blood of same and different patients, not controls.

TCRdb keeps only in-frame clones here, not all; method: immunoSEQ multiplex PCR. The sample has about 27,000 clones; about 83% are singletons. The rearrangement joins TRBV6-5 to TRBJ1-3; no clear D. Sequencing was carried out using CD45RA- memory CD4+ T cells from PBMCs. The sequence came from a human donor with narcolepsy. CDR3 coding DNA: TGTGCCAGCCGCAAGAACTCTGGAAACACCATATATTTT. Protein sequence: CASRKNSGNTIYF.